This T cell receptor (beta chain) is drawn from a study of T-cell memory formation after mild COVID-19. Whole-study context: TCR clusters mostly belonged to single donors. Findings and caveats of the study: Within pre-infection memory, some responding clones were found, suggesting cross-reactive memory joined. Second-wave clones that peaked on day 37 lacked confirmed SARS-CoV-2 specificity. Balance between CD4 and CD8 was seen in clones contracting day 15 to 85, and a CD4+ lean was seen in later expanders.

In the case of this clonotype: Antigen unknown.

From the 5' RACE reads, TCRdb called clonotypes with MiXCR, one entry per CDR3 protein. The table records hundreds of thousands of distinct CDR3 sequences, more than 15% of them present only once. Germline V CDR1 and CDR2: SGHRS, YFSETQ. Losses at the gene ends were 2 bases for V and 3 bases for J; bases not matched to a gene: 8. The CDR3 is made up of 16 amino acids. The sequencing sample was made of PBMCs or a T cell subset sorted from them (not recorded which). This sequence joins TRBV5-1 and TRBJ2-1; 7 nucleotides agree with TRBD1. This receptor was identified in an adult woman who had mild COVID-19 (a few samples of this study predate the infection). Cell type and time point are not known. CDR3 sequence (DNA): TGCGCCAGCAGCTTCCAAACAGGGGTGGGCTACAATGAGCAGTTCTTC. Amino acid sequence: CASSFQTGVGYNEQFF.